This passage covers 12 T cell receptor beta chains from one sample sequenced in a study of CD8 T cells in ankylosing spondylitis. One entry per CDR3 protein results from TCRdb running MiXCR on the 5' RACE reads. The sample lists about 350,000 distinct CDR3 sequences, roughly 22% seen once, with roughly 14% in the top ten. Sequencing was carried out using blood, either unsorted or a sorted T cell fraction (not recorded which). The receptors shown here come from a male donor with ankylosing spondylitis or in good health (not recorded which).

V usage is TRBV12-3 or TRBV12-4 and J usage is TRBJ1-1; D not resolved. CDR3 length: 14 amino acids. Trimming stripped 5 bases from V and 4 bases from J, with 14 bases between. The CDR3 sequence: CASSVSGLSTEAFF. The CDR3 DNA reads TGTGCCAGCAGTGTTTCTGGGCTAAGCACTGAAGCTTTCTTT.

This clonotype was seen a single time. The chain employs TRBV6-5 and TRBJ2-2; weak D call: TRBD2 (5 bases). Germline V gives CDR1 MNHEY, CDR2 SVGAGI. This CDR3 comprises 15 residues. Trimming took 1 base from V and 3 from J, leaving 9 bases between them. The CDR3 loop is CASSYFLGDTGELFF. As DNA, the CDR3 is TGTGCCAGCAGTTACTTTCTGGGAGACACCGGGGAGCTGTTTTTT.

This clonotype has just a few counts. In DNA, the CDR3 is TGTGCCAGCAGTCCTCACCACAATGAGCAGTTCTTC. Protein product: CASSPHHNEQFF. The chain links TRBV12-3 or TRBV12-4 to TRBJ2-1; no firm D call. V lost 5 bases to trimming and J lost 5 bases, with 7 bases between them. The CDR3 contains 12 residues.

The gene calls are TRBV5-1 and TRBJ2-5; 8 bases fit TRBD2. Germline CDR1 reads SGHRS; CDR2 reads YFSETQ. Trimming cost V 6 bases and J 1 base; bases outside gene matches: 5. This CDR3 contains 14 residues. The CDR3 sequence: CASNPAGGQETQYF. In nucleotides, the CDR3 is TGCGCCAGCAACCCCGCGGGGGGCCAAGAGACCCAGTACTTC.

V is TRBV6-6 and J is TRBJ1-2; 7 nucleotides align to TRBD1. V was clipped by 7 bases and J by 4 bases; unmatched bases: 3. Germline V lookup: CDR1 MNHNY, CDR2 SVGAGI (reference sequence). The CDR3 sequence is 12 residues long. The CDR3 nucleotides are TGTGCCAGCACAGGGACAGCCTATGGCTACACCTTC. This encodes CASTGTAYGYTF.

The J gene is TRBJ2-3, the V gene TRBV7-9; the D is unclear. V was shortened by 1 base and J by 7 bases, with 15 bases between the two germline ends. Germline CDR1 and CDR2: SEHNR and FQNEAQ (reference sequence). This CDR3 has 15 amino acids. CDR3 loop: CASSLVSSLFNTQYF. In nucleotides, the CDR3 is TGTGCCAGCAGCTTAGTGAGCTCCCTGTTCAATACGCAGTATTTT.

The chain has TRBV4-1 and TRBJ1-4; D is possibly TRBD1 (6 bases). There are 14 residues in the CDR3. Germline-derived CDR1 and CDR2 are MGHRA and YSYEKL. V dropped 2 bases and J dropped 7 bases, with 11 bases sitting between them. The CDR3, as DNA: TGCGCCAGCAGCCAAAGAGGGGGTGGTGAAAAACTGTTTTTT. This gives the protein CASSQRGGGEKLFF.

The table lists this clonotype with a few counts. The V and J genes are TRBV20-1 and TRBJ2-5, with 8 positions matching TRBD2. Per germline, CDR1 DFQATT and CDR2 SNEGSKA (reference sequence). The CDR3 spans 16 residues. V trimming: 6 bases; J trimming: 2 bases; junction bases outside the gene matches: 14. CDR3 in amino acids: CSAQGRGAHPQETQYF. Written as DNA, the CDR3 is TGCAGTGCCCAGGGGCGGGGGGCTCACCCACAAGAGACCCAGTACTTC.

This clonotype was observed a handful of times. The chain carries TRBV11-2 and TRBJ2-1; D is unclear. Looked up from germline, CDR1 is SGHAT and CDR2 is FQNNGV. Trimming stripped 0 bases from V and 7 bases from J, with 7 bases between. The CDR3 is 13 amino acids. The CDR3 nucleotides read TGTGCCAGCAGCTTAGATGGTTTTAATGAGCAGTTCTTC. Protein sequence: CASSLDGFNEQFF.

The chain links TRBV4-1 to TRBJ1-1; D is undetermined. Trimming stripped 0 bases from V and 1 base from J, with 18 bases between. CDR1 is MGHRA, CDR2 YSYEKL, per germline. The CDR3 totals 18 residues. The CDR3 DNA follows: TGCGCCAGCAGCCAAGATTTATTCGGGGAGGGTAAGAACACTGAAGCTTTCTTT. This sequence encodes CASSQDLFGEGKNTEAFF.

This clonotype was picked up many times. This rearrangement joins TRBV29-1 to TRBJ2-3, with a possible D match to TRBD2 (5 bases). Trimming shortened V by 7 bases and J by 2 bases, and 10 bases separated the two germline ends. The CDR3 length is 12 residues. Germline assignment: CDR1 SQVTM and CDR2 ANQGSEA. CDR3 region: CSDLRDTDTQYF. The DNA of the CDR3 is TGCAGCGACCTGAGGGACACAGATACGCAGTATTTT.

The CDR3 DNA reads TGTGCCAGCAGTAACACCGGGACAGGGGCGGGAGATACGCAGTATTTT. The encoded protein is CASSNTGTGAGDTQYF. The rearrangement uses TRBV6-5 and TRBJ2-3; 10 nucleotides align to TRBD1. Germline V gene lookup returns CDR1 MNHEY and CDR2 SVGAGI. CDR3 length: 16 residues. V dropped 5 bases and J dropped 5; count of bases not matched to a gene: 10.